One and the same sample provided the 26 T cell receptor beta chains below, sequenced in a study of radiotherapy plus CTLA-4 blockade in lung cancer. The data were produced by immunoSEQ multiplex PCR, yet TCRdb's version contains in-frame clones alone and is incomplete. The sample lists 50,000 to 60,000 clones, roughly 80% occurring once. The sample was peripheral blood, taken from a patient treated with radiotherapy plus ipilimumab. The receptors were sampled from a human donor with non-small cell lung cancer who had a complete response to radiotherapy plus ipilimumab.

This chain links TRBV30 with TRBJ2-7; a weak D match, TRBD2 (6 bases). The length of the CDR3 is 14 residues. The germline V gene has CDR1 GTSNPN and CDR2 SVGIG (reference sequence). The germline V and J ends were trimmed by 5 bases and 6 bases, with 20 bases remaining between them. The CDR3 is CAWDQGLSRGEQYF. The CDR3 DNA follows: TGTGCCTGGGACCAGGGACTTAGCCGAGGCGAGCAGTACTTC. The variable domain in full, completed from reference TRBV30 and TRBJ2-7, reads SQTIHQWPATLVQPVGSPLSLECTVEGTSNPNLYWYRQAAGRGLQLLFYSVGIGQISSEVPQNLSASRPQDRQFILSSKKLLLSDSGFYLCAWDQGLSRGEQYFGPGTRLTVT.

J is TRBJ2-2 and V is TRBV7-6, with TRBD1 as a possible D gene (6 bases). V was cut by 5 bases and J by 8 bases, with 12 bases left in between. The CDR3 totals 13 residues. Germline V lookup: CDR1 SGHVS, CDR2 FNYEAQ. As DNA, the CDR3 is TGTGCCAGCAGCCCGGGACAATTGGGGGAGCTGTTTTTT. This encodes CASSPGQLGELFF.

In DNA, the CDR3 is TGTGCTAGTGGTTTCGGAGTCAGCCTCTATGGCTACACCTTC. This translates into CASGFGVSLYGYTF. V is TRBV12-5 and J is TRBJ1-2; no clear D. The germline gives CDR1 LGHNT, CDR2 FRNRAP. This CDR3 contains 14 residues. Trimming pared 3 bases from V and 4 bases from J, leaving 12 bases between.

The CDR3: CASAGTGVGQPQHF. CDR3 DNA: TGTGCCAGTGCCGGGACAGGGGTGGGGCAGCCCCAGCATTTT. V usage is TRBV19 and J usage is TRBJ1-5; TRBD1 agrees at 10 bases. Germline V CDR1 and CDR2: LNHDA, SQIVND (reference sequence). This CDR3 is built from 14 residues. V lost 8 bases and J lost 7; bases outside the gene matches: 8.

The chain employs TRBV11-2 and TRBJ2-5; no firm D call. Germline V gene data show CDR1 as SGHAT and CDR2 as FQNNGV. This CDR3 has 13 residues. Trimming removed 1 base from V and 2 bases from J, with 5 bases in between. CDR3 protein: CASSLGQQETQYF. CDR3 nucleotide sequence: TGTGCCAGCAGCTTAGGCCAGCAAGAGACCCAGTACTTC.

This chain connects TRBV6-5 to TRBJ1-1; 8 bases line up with TRBD1. Trimming at V came to 8 bases and at J to 5 bases, leaving 10 bases not matched to a gene. This CDR3 is built from 14 residues. CDR1 is MNHEY and CDR2 is SVGAGI in the germline V gene. The CDR3 sequence: CASPPGQGRTEAFF. The CDR3 nucleotides are TGTGCCAGCCCACCAGGACAGGGTAGGACTGAAGCTTTCTTT.

The gene calls are TRBV5-1 and TRBJ2-3; 14 nucleotides agree with TRBD2. Trimming removed 4 bases from V and 0 bases from J; junction bases left unmatched: 4. This CDR3 has 17 amino acids. Germline CDR1 SGHRS, CDR2 YFSETQ. CDR3 DNA sequence: TGCGCCAGCAGCCCCGGGACTAGCGGGAGTAGCACAGATACGCAGTATTTT. This gives the protein CASSPGTSGSSTDTQYF.

The chain has TRBV5-4 and TRBJ1-2; tentative D call: TRBD1 (6 bases). In germline, CDR1 is SGHNT, CDR2 YYREEE (reference sequence). V dropped 5 bases and J dropped 8 bases, with 19 bases sitting between them. This CDR3 is 14 amino acids long. CDR3 nucleotide sequence: TGTGCCAGCAGTTCGAAACAGGGTTATGGGGGCTACACCTTC. It encodes CASSSKQGYGGYTF. Looking up the rest from reference TRBV5-4 and TRBJ1-2 gives the full variable domain: ETGVTQSPTHLIKTRGQQVTLRCSSQSGHNTVSWYQQALGQGPQFIFQYYREEENGRGNFPPRFSGLQFPNYSSELNVNALELDDSALYLCASSSKQGYGGYTFGSGTRLTVV.

The V and J genes are TRBV27 and TRBJ1-1; 9 bases map to TRBD1. Germline CDR1 is MNHEY and CDR2 is SMNVEV (reference sequence). J gave up 1 base and V 6 bases, and 6 bases lay outside the gene matches. CDR3 length equals 15 residues. This CDR3 is CASSPLGQGNTEAFF. CDR3 DNA sequence: TGTGCCAGCAGCCCACTGGGACAGGGGAACACTGAAGCTTTCTTT.

The V call is TRBV29-1, the J call TRBJ1-1, with 8 positions matching TRBD1. The germline V gene has CDR1 SQVTM and CDR2 ANQGSEA. This CDR3 is 12 amino acids long. Germline trimming cut 5 bases from V and 4 bases from J; bases unmatched to any gene: 3. The CDR3, as DNA: TGCAGCGTTCGACAGGGGACCACTGAAGCTTTCTTT. This gives the protein CSVRQGTTEAFF.

The chain recombines TRBV7-2 with TRBJ2-2, with a tentative D call TRBD2 (7 bases). This CDR3 is built from 17 residues. V dropped 2 bases and J dropped 4 bases, with 17 bases sitting between them. CDR1 is SGHTA and CDR2 is FQGNSA in the germline V gene. The CDR3 here is CASSLWGGAPSTGELFF. CDR3 in DNA: TGTGCCAGCAGCTTATGGGGGGGGGCTCCGAGCACCGGGGAGCTGTTTTTT.

A word on this clone: Additional DNA sequences in this sample encode the identical CDR3. The chain couples TRBV5-1 to TRBJ2-3; TRBD1 matches at 7 bases. CDR3 length equals 14 residues. CDR1 SGHRS and CDR2 YFSETQ come from the germline V gene. The junction had 4 bases not matched to a gene; V was cut back by 3 bases and J by 3 bases. CDR3 nucleotide sequence: TGCGCCAGCAGCTCCCGACAGGGAACAGATACGCAGTATTTT. Translated, it gives CASSSRQGTDTQYF.

This chain links TRBV6-4 with TRBJ1-2; a weak D match, TRBD1 (5 bases). V shed 2 bases and J shed 8 bases, with 12 bases lying between them. There are 13 residues in the CDR3. CDR1 and CDR2 from the germline V gene are MRHNA and SNTAGT. The CDR3 DNA reads TGTGCCAGCAGTGACGCCCAGTGGGGCGGCTACACCTTC. It translates to CASSDAQWGGYTF.

The chain links TRBV19 to TRBJ2-2; D unresolved. Germline CDR1 LNHDA, CDR2 SQIVND (reference sequence). Trimming pared 8 bases from V and 5 bases from J, leaving 15 bases between. The CDR3 is 14 residues long. CDR3 nucleotide sequence: TGTGCCAGTGAGCTCCAGCCGAGGACCGGGGAGCTGTTTTTT. This codes for CASELQPRTGELFF.

The chain couples TRBV6-5 to TRBJ1-2; the match to TRBD1 covers 8 bases. The CDR3 has 14 amino acids. Per the germline V gene, CDR1 is MNHEY and CDR2 is SVGAGI. V gave up 4 bases and J gave up 3 bases; unmatched junction bases: 4. In nucleotides, the CDR3 is TGTGCCAGCAGTTCGATGGGACAGGACTATGGCTACACCTTC. Translating it yields CASSSMGQDYGYTF.

The chain recombines TRBV27 with TRBJ1-3; D remains unclear. CDR1 MNHEY and CDR2 SMNVEV come from the germline V gene (reference sequence). Trimming took 3 bases from V and 0 from J, leaving 18 bases between them. The CDR3 has 18 amino acids. CDR3 sequence: CASSLGPPYSPSGNTIYF. The CDR3 coding sequence is TGTGCCAGCAGTTTGGGCCCTCCTTATAGTCCCTCTGGAAACACCATATATTTT.

The chain is built from TRBV19 and TRBJ2-1; D is perhaps TRBD1 (6 bases). V lost 3 bases and J lost 5, with 11 bases in between. The CDR3 runs to 14 residues. Germline V lookup: CDR1 LNHDA, CDR2 SQIVND (reference sequence). For the CDR3, the DNA is TGTGCCAGTAGTATGGGGGCCCCAAACAATGAGCAGTTCTTC. Translated, it gives CASSMGAPNNEQFF.

The J gene is TRBJ1-6, the V gene TRBV2; 9 bases match TRBD1. Germline V gene data show CDR1 as SNHLY and CDR2 as FYNNEI. V lost 4 bases and J lost 7; bases outside the gene matches: 8. The CDR3 is 16 amino acids. Here the CDR3 reads CASSGPGQGWNSPLHF. Here the CDR3 DNA reads TGTGCCAGCAGTGGCCCGGGACAGGGTTGGAATTCACCCCTCCACTTT.

This clone came up once. The chain employs TRBV5-4 and TRBJ2-1, with 12 bases matching TRBD2. The V gene end was trimmed by 1 base and the J gene end by 2 bases; junction bases not matched to a gene: 4. This CDR3 spans 17 amino acids. The germline V gene has CDR1 SGHNT and CDR2 YYREEE (reference sequence). In DNA form, the CDR3 reads TGTGCCAGCAGCTTGCCTCTAGCGGGAGGGCCCTACAATGAGCAGTTCTTC. Its translation: CASSLPLAGGPYNEQFF.

The chain links TRBV6-6 to TRBJ1-2; D call uncertain. The V gene's germline CDR1 is MNHNY and CDR2 SVGAGI (reference sequence). V was clipped by 4 bases and J by 8 bases, with 11 bases between them. This CDR3 contains 12 residues. CDR3 sequence: CASSSRGWGYTF. Here the CDR3 DNA reads TGTGCCAGCAGTTCGAGAGGGTGGGGCTACACCTTC.

This clone has more than one count but fewer than ten. This chain uses TRBV19 with TRBJ1-5; D may be TRBD1 (5 bases). Germline values: CDR1 LNHDA, CDR2 SQIVND (reference sequence). This CDR3 is 14 amino acids long. The V and J ends lost 5 bases and 5 bases respectively, with 13 bases between them. The CDR3 here is CASSSTDLYQPQHF. In nucleotides, the CDR3 is TGTGCCAGTAGTTCGACAGACCTCTATCAGCCCCAGCATTTT.

This rearrangement joins TRBV18 to TRBJ2-2; maybe TRBD1 (6 bases). Deletions cut 1 base from V and 6 bases from J, with 6 bases between. The CDR3 is 13 amino acids. CDR1 and CDR2 from the germline V gene are KGHSH and LQKENI. As DNA, the CDR3 is TGTGCCAGCTCACCACAGGGGGCCGGGGAGCTGTTTTTT. Its protein is CASSPQGAGELFF.

V gene TRBV4-3 combines with J gene TRBJ2-1; 7 bases match TRBD1. The CDR3 consists of 15 residues. The junction had 8 bases not matched to a gene; V was cut back by 0 bases and J by 9 bases. Germline values: CDR1 LGHNA, CDR2 YSLEER. CDR3 loop: CASSQETGQIFEQFF. The CDR3 DNA reads TGCGCCAGCAGCCAAGAGACGGGACAGATTTTTGAGCAGTTCTTC.

This clone was found a few times. The gene calls are TRBV10-1 and TRBJ1-3; D unresolved. The CDR3 length is 14 residues. Per the germline V gene, CDR1 is WNHNN and CDR2 is SYGVQD (reference sequence). V shed 3 bases and J shed 0 bases, with 6 bases lying between them. This CDR3 is CASSETGSGNTIYF. The CDR3 DNA sequence: TGCGCCAGCAGTGAAACGGGCTCTGGAAACACCATATATTTT.

The chain employs TRBV10-1 and TRBJ2-5; TRBD2 might be the D (5 bases). Germline V gives CDR1 WNHNN, CDR2 SYGVQD (reference sequence). V was cut by 3 bases and J by 4 bases, with 9 bases left in between. The CDR3 is 13 residues long. This CDR3 is CASSEGGRETQYF. The CDR3 region has the DNA TGCGCCAGCAGTGAAGGTGGGAGAGAGACCCAGTACTTC.

The J gene is TRBJ2-4, the V gene TRBV18; TRBD1 aligns across 7 bases. The trim removed 1 base at V and 0 bases at J, leaving 6 bases unmatched. The germline V gene has CDR1 KGHSH and CDR2 LQKENI. CDR3 length: 17 amino acids. The CDR3 bases are TGTGCCAGCTCACCACAGGCACAGGGGATAGCCAAAAACATTCAGTACTTC. Translating it yields CASSPQAQGIAKNIQYF.